This record looks at one T cell receptor (beta chain) sequence and its context. Germline loops: CDR1 SGHTA, CDR2 FQGNSA. The CDR3 sequence is 14 residues long. V was trimmed by 5 bases and J by 0 bases, leaving 8 bases between them. Original data processing: Quantification of nucleated cells was approximated via reference gene primer amplification. The method was immunoSEQ multiplex PCR; TCRdb's version includes in-frame clones alone and lacks a portion of them. The V and J calls and the clone size are those of that table, but D and trimming were determined from the DNA. The sample has 90,000 to 150,000 clones, roughly 80% seen once. These data come from a study of blood T cell repertoires in COVID-19. Overall study context: The United States, Italy and Spain supplied acute and convalescent COVID-19 samples. Sources were T cells, B-cell-depleted T cells, or PBMCs; the material itself was cDNA or gDNA.

The sequence came from a human donor in a cohort sampled during active COVID-19. Sequenced material: peripheral blood. This chain connects TRBV7-2 to TRBJ1-3; TRBD1 is a possible D gene (5 bases). The CDR3 nucleotides read TGTGCCAGCAGCCTGGGACTCTCTGGAAACACCATATATTTT. It specifies CASSLGLSGNTIYF.